This TCR beta chain is from a study of CD8 T cells in Susac syndrome. The CDR3 length is 16 residues. The V gene end was trimmed by 2 bases and the J gene end by 4 bases; junction bases not matched to a gene: 6. Germline V gene sequence: CDR1 MDHEN, CDR2 SYDVKM. A quantity of roughly 0.5 to 1 ug RNA underwent reverse transcription using random hexamers. Across 54 Vbeta and 13 Jbeta, TCR beta CDR3 was amplified with immunoSEQ multiplex PCR. TCRdb analysed the immunoSEQ multiplex PCR reads with MiXCR anew, one entry per CDR3 protein. The repertoire holds around 300,000 distinct CDR3 sequences, with almost 85% as singletons. The authors carried out high-throughput sequencing of TCR beta. They applied it to CD8+ and CD4+ T cells obtained from blood. The multiple sclerosis controls were treatment-naive patients affected by stable or active relapsing-remitting disease.

The sample consisted of CD8+ T cells from PBMCs. This clonotype originated in a human donor with multiple sclerosis. The chain uses TRBV28 and TRBJ2-2, with TRBD1 identical over 8 bases. The CDR3 protein is CASSLLTRGPTGELFF. The CDR3 bases are TGTGCCAGCAGTTTACTAACCAGGGGGCCCACCGGGGAGCTGTTTTTT.